Below are 16 T cell receptor beta chains sequenced from a single sample in a study of blood T cell repertoires in COVID-19. Assay used: immunoSEQ multiplex PCR; TCRdb lists only in-frame clones, some missing. The sample consists of more than 300,000 clones, under 95% of them appearing once. The sample was PBMCs or T cells enriched from blood (not recorded which). The origin of the receptors is a woman between 25 and 40 years old who had recovered from COVID-19.

This chain joins TRBV5-1 and TRBJ2-3, with TRBD2 identical over 10 bases. The J segment lost 0 bases and the V segment lost 4 bases, leaving 8 bases of the junction unmatched. The CDR3 is made up of 17 amino acids. Germline assignment: CDR1 SGHRS and CDR2 YFSETQ. The CDR3 is CASSLGLADPSTDTQYF. CDR3 bases: TGCGCCAGCAGCCTAGGACTAGCGGACCCTAGCACAGATACGCAGTATTTT.

The J gene is TRBJ1-5, the V gene TRBV6-1; tentatively, D is TRBD1 (5 bases). Deletions cut 6 bases from V and 4 bases from J, with 28 bases between. Germline-derived CDR1 and CDR2 are MNHNS and SASEGT. This CDR3 is built from 19 residues. In nucleotides, the CDR3 is TGTGCCAGCAGGGAACCGCGTGACAGTCAAGGGGCCCTAAATCAGCCCCAGCATTTT. Protein sequence: CASREPRDSQGALNQPQHF.

The gene calls are TRBV19 and TRBJ1-1; 8 positions match TRBD1. This CDR3 contains 15 residues. Germline V CDR1 and CDR2: LNHDA, SQIVND (reference sequence). With V trimmed by 7 bases and J by 0 bases, 7 bases remained unmatched. CDR3 in DNA: TGTGCCAGTACCATCGGACAGGGAATGAACACTGAAGCTTTCTTT. Translating gives CASTIGQGMNTEAFF.

The J gene is TRBJ2-4, the V gene TRBV9; possibly TRBD2 for D (6 bases). The germline CDR1 and CDR2 sequences are SGDLS and YYNGEE. This CDR3 is built from 16 residues. Deletions cut 3 bases from V and 1 base from J, with 14 bases between. For the CDR3, the DNA is TGTGCCAGCAGCGACAGAGAGGAGGGGGCCAAAAACATTCAGTACTTC. It encodes CASSDREEGAKNIQYF.

This chain connects TRBV30 to TRBJ1-2, with a weak D call TRBD1 (6 bases). This CDR3 has 10 residues. Looked up from germline, CDR1 is GTSNPN and CDR2 is SVGIG (reference sequence). Trimming cost V 4 bases and J 6 bases, with 6 bases left between them. CDR3 residues: CAWNRDGYTF. The CDR3, as DNA: TGTGCCTGGAACAGGGATGGCTACACCTTC.

V is TRBV6-2 or TRBV6-3 and J is TRBJ1-5, with TRBD1 matching 9 bases. Germline assignment: CDR1 MNHEY and CDR2 SVGEGT. This CDR3 has 15 residues. Trimming cost V 8 bases and J 3 bases; bases outside gene matches: 8. In nucleotides, the CDR3 is TGTGCCAGCTGTTCGGGGACAGGGACCAATCAGCCCCAGCATTTT. Translation gives CASCSGTGTNQPQHF.

V and J are TRBV27 and TRBJ2-7; TRBD1 might be the D (5 bases). Germline CDR1 is MNHEY and CDR2 is SMNVEV (reference sequence). This CDR3 contains 14 residues. Trimming removed 5 bases at V and 0 bases at J, with 11 bases between. The CDR3 DNA sequence: TGTGCCAGCAGTACGACAGCGCTCTCCTACGAGCAGTACTTC. This gives the protein CASSTTALSYEQYF.

The chain's CDR3 is CASSSTGTTNTEAFF. The CDR3 bases are TGTGCCAGCAGTTCCACCGGGACAACGAACACTGAAGCTTTCTTT. This chain uses TRBV28 with TRBJ1-1, with a possible D match to TRBD1 (6 bases). Germline CDR1 MDHEN, CDR2 SYDVKM. The CDR3 extends over 15 amino acids. Trimming removed 4 bases from V and 1 base from J, with 13 bases in between.

The chain carries TRBV5-1 and TRBJ1-1; D ambiguous. From germline, CDR1 is SGHRS and CDR2 YFSETQ. This CDR3 is 14 amino acids long. The V and J ends lost 7 bases and 5 bases respectively, with 18 bases between them. The CDR3 DNA reads TGCGCCAGCGGAGATGGGGAGGAGGGAACTGAAGCTTTCTTT. Translation gives CASGDGEEGTEAFF.

The chain employs TRBV6-5 and TRBJ2-7; weak D call: TRBD1 (5 bases). Germline values: CDR1 MNHEY, CDR2 SVGAGI. The germline V and J ends were trimmed by 3 bases and 0 bases, with 9 bases remaining between them. The CDR3 contains 14 residues. CDR3 residues: CASSYQGGSYEQYF. DNA for the CDR3: TGTGCCAGCAGTTATCAGGGCGGCTCCTACGAGCAGTACTTC.

Only a few counts were recorded for this clone. The chain joins TRBV28 to TRBJ2-3, with 9 bases matching TRBD1. The CDR3 contains 14 residues. Germline loops: CDR1 MDHEN, CDR2 SYDVKM. Losses at the gene ends were 6 bases for V and 2 bases for J; bases not matched to a gene: 3. The CDR3 nucleotides are TGTGCCAGCAGGGGGACAGGGAACACAGATACGCAGTATTTT. This sequence encodes CASRGTGNTDTQYF.

This chain connects TRBV7-2 to TRBJ2-1, with a tentative D call TRBD2 (5 bases). The CDR3 has 12 residues. Between the trimmed V and J ends, which lost 2 bases and 10 bases, there was a span of 9 bases. Per the germline V gene, CDR1 is SGHTA and CDR2 is FQGNSA. CDR3 sequence: CASSLSRGEQFF. For the CDR3, the DNA is TGTGCCAGCAGCTTAAGTCGGGGAGAGCAGTTCTTC.

This chain links TRBV5-6 with TRBJ1-2, with D uncertain. Germline values: CDR1 SGHDT, CDR2 YYEEEE. Trimming stripped 2 bases from V and 8 bases from J, with 19 bases between. There are 15 residues in the CDR3. CDR3 sequence (DNA): TGTGCCAGCAGCTTCTTCGGTGGCCGGGGAGAAGGCTACACCTTC. Its protein product is CASSFFGGRGEGYTF. The complete variable domain, with remaining parts taken from reference TRBV5-6 and TRBJ1-2, reads DAGVTQSPTHLIKTRGQQVTLRCSPKSGHDTVSWYQQALGQGPQFIFQYYEEEERQRGNFPDRFSGHQFPNYSSELNVNALLLGDSALYLCASSFFGGRGEGYTFGSGTRLTVV.

The chain recombines TRBV19 with TRBJ1-5; no definite D call. V was shortened by 3 bases and J by 7 bases, with 13 bases between the two germline ends. This CDR3 spans 14 amino acids. CDR1 and CDR2 (germline): LNHDA, SQIVND (reference sequence). The CDR3 loop reads CASSIWGTGQPQHF. The CDR3 nucleotides read TGTGCCAGTAGTATTTGGGGAACGGGGCAGCCCCAGCATTTT.

The chain links TRBV10-1 to TRBJ2-7; TRBD1 agrees at 9 bases. The CDR3 is 15 residues long. Germline loops: CDR1 WNHNN, CDR2 SYGVQD (reference sequence). With V trimmed by 4 bases and J by 3 bases, 7 bases remained unmatched. The CDR3 coding sequence is TGCGCCAGCAGTGCGATTCCGGGACAGGGCTACGAGCAGTACTTC. Its translation: CASSAIPGQGYEQYF.

The J gene is TRBJ1-2, the V gene TRBV3-1 (or the pseudogene TRBV3-2), with D perhaps matching TRBD1 (5 bases). Per germline, CDR1 LGHDT and CDR2 YNNKEL (reference sequence). Deletions cut 3 bases from V and 8 bases from J, with 13 bases between. CDR3 length equals 13 residues. CDR3 nucleotides: TGTGCCAGCAGCCAGGGGCGTCGGTGGGGCTACACCTTC. Translating it yields CASSQGRRWGYTF.